This T cell receptor (beta chain) comes out of a study of OX40 agonist ivuxolimab in advanced cancers. Study context: Aged about 20 to 85 with a mean of approximately 57 years, they were around 83% male.

Germline loops: CDR1 PRHDT, CDR2 FYEKMQ (reference sequence). V was clipped by 5 bases and J by 5 bases, with 18 bases between them. There are 15 residues in the CDR3. For this clone: The target antigen is unknown.

TCRdb's copy holds only in-frame clones and misses some; the assay was immunoSEQ multiplex PCR. This sample has about 27,000 clones, with around 86% found just once. Study conclusions and caveats: Normalized T-cell clonal expansion was also low in some nonresponders. Researchers report that CD8+ T cells had, on average, more expanded clones than CD4+.

This sequence was found in an adult with an advanced solid tumor such as melanoma, head and neck, liver or kidney cancer. The chain carries TRBV13 and TRBJ1-2; the D is unclear. This material consisted of CD4+ or CD8+ T cells sorted from blood, taken in a trial of the OX40 agonist ivuxolimab. The CDR3 DNA is TGTGCCAGCAGCCACCGGGAAAACTTCCATTATGGCTACACCTTC. Translation gives CASSHRENFHYGYTF.